This TCR beta chain was captured by sequencing in a study of blood T cell repertoires in COVID-19. This CDR3 spans 15 amino acids. Between the trimmed V and J ends, which lost 6 bases and 10 bases, there was a span of 19 bases. Germline CDR1 KGHSH, CDR2 LQKENI. Libraries were prepared by immunoSEQ multiplex PCR; TCRdb keeps only in-frame clonotypes and omits some of them. The table has some 260,000 clones, around 90% seen once. The source of this sequence is a woman in her 70s with COVID-19, enrolled during active disease. The sample consisted of peripheral blood. V gene TRBV18 combines with J gene TRBJ1-6, with D perhaps matching TRBD1 (6 bases). The DNA of the CDR3 is TGTGCCAGCTCTCTCGGAACAGGGAGTCGATCACCCCTCCACTTT. This encodes CASSLGTGSRSPLHF.